The clone carrying this T cell receptor (beta chain) is deemed medium-sized. The sample belongs to a study of T and B cells in COVID-19 patients. Study as a whole: Active-infection patients were older, median approximately 68 years, than recovered patients, median 34 years. Of around 21 active-infection patients, 12 were critically ill with mechanical ventilation or extracorporeal membrane oxygenation.

CDR1 is SGHRS, CDR2 YFSETQ, per germline. The CDR3 sequence is 15 residues long. V was clipped by 3 bases and J by 1 base; unmatched bases: 6. BIOMED2 TRB-A/B primer pools were used in multiplex TRB PCR. MiXCR, run by TCRdb on the multiplex PCR reads, gives a single entry per CDR3 protein. The sample comprises over a thousand distinct CDR3 sequences, 18% of which are singletons, and 40% rests with the top ten. Each TRB amplification used roughly 250-550 ng of genomic DNA from blood. V gene TRBV5-1 combines with J gene TRBJ2-7; 8 nucleotides align to TRBD1. This TCR was recovered from a human donor with active COVID-19. The sequenced material came from blood. CDR3 region: CASSWMQGASYEQYF. CDR3 nucleotide sequence: TGCGCCAGCAGCTGGATGCAGGGGGCGTCCTACGAGCAGTACTTC.